This T cell receptor beta chain was retrieved from a study of glioma-infiltrating T cells. Study-wide findings and caveats: CDR3 overlap between tissue and blood was very small. Above-expected tissue-blood divergence occurred in all gliomas, most in low-grade ones.

By share, this clonotype counts as hyperexpanded (1% or more). Its antigen is still unknown. This beta chain is an off-target read within a library intended for alpha chains, so its frequency means little. The CDR3 covers 15 residues. The germline gives CDR1 LNHNV, CDR2 YYDKDF (reference sequence). The V end lost 3 bases, the J end lost 0 bases, and 10 bases lay between the germline ends. TCR alpha and beta CDR3 regions were amplified from RNA using iRepertoire nested multiplex PCR. For one-step reverse transcription and amplification, about 90-450 ng of tissue mRNA or PBMC total RNA was used. TCRdb re-analysed the multiplex PCR reads in MiXCR, keeping a single row per CDR3 protein. Here the sample spans about 360 distinct CDR3 sequences, roughly 27% being singletons.

J is TRBJ2-3 and V is TRBV15; D ambiguous. This receptor was identified in a human donor with low-grade glioma or glioblastoma, undergoing nonglioma brain surgery, or in good health (not recorded which). Sequenced sample: glioma tissue, nonneoplastic brain tissue, or PBMCs (not recorded which). CDR3 coding DNA: TGTGCCACCAGCAGGGGCAGGAAAAGCACAGATACGCAGTATTTT. It yields the protein CATSRGRKSTDTQYF.